This T cell receptor (beta chain) was retrieved from a study of shared clonotypes between healthy human individuals. Study-wide background: Per donor, three plates held CD4 naive cells, three held CD4 memory, two held CD8 naive and one held CD8 memory.

V was pared by 6 bases and J by 1 base, with 14 bases between. Germline CDR1 reads ENHRY; CDR2 reads SYGVKD. The CDR3 is 15 amino acids. Assay runs were performed at deep level. Each subset's genomic DNA was shared equally among a number of immunoSEQ plates. Only in-frame clones appear in the TCRdb table, and some are missing; sequencing was by immunoSEQ multiplex PCR. The sample yields millions of clones, roughly 93% seen once. The rearrangement joins TRBV10-3 to TRBJ2-3; the D gene is possibly TRBD1 (6 bases). The receptor's source is a man aged 18 to 30 in good health. Some clones in this sample may be carry-over from other donors' samples. Input material: naive CD4+ T cells from PBMCs. Described subset: CD45RA+ positively selected. The CDR3 coding sequence is TGTGCCATCAGCCAGGGGCAAGCCCGCACAGATACGCAGTATTTT. Translated, it gives CAISQGQARTDTQYF.